This T cell receptor (beta chain) was captured by sequencing in a study of regulatory T cells in long-lasting Graves disease. General observations from the study: Analyses excluded thyroid tissue, covering peripheral blood alone. Only a small sample size was used, which may have cut accuracy.

Construction of TCR beta libraries relied on iRepertoire HTBI primers and on Arm-PCR targeting CDR3 regions. Authors' processing steps: Analysis of the samples identified 50 to 75 TRBV and 13 to 15 TRBJ segments. One entry per CDR3 protein, called by TCRdb with MiXCR from the multiplex PCR reads. Here the V and J calls rest on TCRdb's processing, not on the authors' analysis. The table shows 300,000 to 350,000 distinct CDR3 sequences, with around 20% occurring only once. The sample holds many counts of this clonotype. Antigen specificity is unknown. V was cut by 3 bases and J by 4 bases, with 13 bases left in between. Germline V gene sequence: CDR1 MDHEN, CDR2 SYDVKM. The CDR3 runs to 14 residues. Time point here: persistent/refractory GD, antithyroid drugs over 5 years with positive TRAb. The authors made the TCR library using RNA they extracted from PBMCs.

The TCR was taken from a female donor with Graves disease. Here the sequenced sample was peripheral blood mononuclear cells (PBMCs), taken when the disease was refractory, from a patient treated with antithyroid drugs. The chain couples TRBV28 to TRBJ2-7; D is unclear. The CDR3 loop is CASSLDRSLYEQYF. The CDR3 DNA sequence: TGTGCCAGCAGTTTGGACCGTTCTCTATACGAGCAGTACTTC.